Following are 27 T cell receptor beta chains from one sample sequenced in a study of shared clonotypes between healthy human individuals. Profiling relied on immunoSEQ multiplex PCR, and the TCRdb table lists in-frame clones only, not all of them. The table shows about 980,000 clones, with more than 75% occurring only once. Sequencing was carried out using memory CD4+ T cells sorted from blood. Subset described: CD45RA-negative fraction. These receptors were obtained from a man aged 18 to 30 in good health.

The V call is TRBV19, the J call TRBJ2-7, with D unclear. The CDR3 sequence is 13 residues long. In germline, CDR1 is LNHDA, CDR2 SQIVND (reference sequence). V gave up 5 bases and J gave up 3 bases, with 11 bases separating them. The CDR3 protein is CASSPSAFYEQYF. CDR3 DNA sequence: TGTGCCAGTAGTCCTTCAGCCTTCTACGAGCAGTACTTC.

The V gene is TRBV7-8, the J gene TRBJ1-6; D remains unclear. Germline assignment: CDR1 SGHVS and CDR2 FQNEAQ. Trimming removed 5 bases at V and 9 bases at J, with 14 bases between. The CDR3 has 14 amino acids. The CDR3: CASSQSGRISPLHF. DNA for the CDR3: TGTGCCAGCAGCCAATCCGGGAGAATTTCACCCCTCCACTTT.

The V and J genes are TRBV28 and TRBJ1-3; D might be TRBD1 (5 bases). The CDR3 extends over 12 amino acids. From germline, CDR1 is MDHEN and CDR2 SYDVKM. Trimming removed 7 bases at V and 8 bases at J, with 12 bases between. The CDR3 DNA is TGTGCCAGCATGACAGCGAGAGACACCATATATTTT. Residues: CASMTARDTIYF.

This chain joins TRBV7-2 and TRBJ2-3; D might be TRBD1 (7 bases). V lost 5 bases to trimming and J lost 6 bases, with 21 bases between them. CDR1 and CDR2 from the germline V gene are SGHTA and FQGNSA. This CDR3 region has 16 residues. The CDR3 DNA sequence: TGTGCCAGCAGCCGGCGGACAGGAGGGCAACAGGATACGCAGTATTTT. Its protein product is CASSRRTGGQQDTQYF.

V and J are TRBV28 and TRBJ2-5; no reliable D call. Germline V CDR1 and CDR2: MDHEN, SYDVKM. Between the trimmed V and J ends, which lost 1 base and 1 base, there was a span of 7 bases. CDR3 length equals 14 residues. This CDR3 is CASSLLHGQETQYF. The CDR3 nucleotides are TGTGCCAGCAGTTTATTGCACGGCCAAGAGACCCAGTACTTC. Based on the CDR3 plus reference TRBV28 and TRBJ2-5, the full variable domain is DVKVTQSSRYLVKRTGEKVFLECVQDMDHENMFWYRQDPGLGLRLIYFSYDVKMKEKGDIPEGYSVSREKKERFSLILESASTNQTSMYLCASSLLHGQETQYFGPGTRLLVL.

This clone was seen a few times. The chain is built from TRBV5-6 and TRBJ1-2, with a possible D match to TRBD1 (6 bases). V was pared by 0 bases and J by 4 bases, with 16 bases between. Germline lookup yields CDR1 SGHDT and CDR2 YYEEEE. The CDR3 sequence is 16 residues long. The CDR3 protein is CASSLDPRTAFYGYTF. CDR3 DNA sequence: TGTGCCAGCAGCTTGGATCCCCGGACAGCCTTCTATGGCTACACCTTC.

The rearrangement uses TRBV7-8 and TRBJ2-7; possibly TRBD2 for D (6 bases). The germline V gene has CDR1 SGHVS and CDR2 FQNEAQ. Deletions cut 3 bases from V and 2 bases from J, with 11 bases between. The CDR3 is 14 residues long. DNA for the CDR3: TGTGCCAGCAGCTTCTTGCGGGGAACCTACGAGCAGTACTTC. Protein product: CASSFLRGTYEQYF.

This clone was recorded only once. The V call is TRBV7-2, the J call TRBJ1-1; maybe TRBD1 (6 bases). This CDR3 is built from 16 residues. The V gene lost 1 base and the J gene lost 5 bases, with 17 bases spanning the gap. Germline assignment: CDR1 SGHTA and CDR2 FQGNSA. Here the CDR3 DNA reads TGTGCCAGCAGCTTAGGTGGTTTCTGGGGGCGAACTGAAGCTTTCTTT. This sequence encodes CASSLGGFWGRTEAFF.

The V and J genes are TRBV5-1 and TRBJ2-2; 8 positions agree with TRBD2. Germline CDR1 reads SGHRS; CDR2 reads YFSETQ. V lost 5 bases and J lost 1; bases outside the gene matches: 4. The CDR3 has 15 amino acids. The CDR3: CASSLAGMNTGELFF. The CDR3 DNA sequence: TGCGCCAGCAGTTTAGCGGGGATGAACACCGGGGAGCTGTTTTTT.

The table lists this clone with a count of one. This rearrangement joins TRBV7-9 to TRBJ2-3; possible D gene TRBD2, 6 bases. V dropped 11 bases and J dropped 1 base, with 10 bases sitting between them. The germline gives CDR1 SEHNR, CDR2 FQNEAQ (reference sequence). The CDR3 is 12 amino acids. CDR3 sequence (DNA): TGTGCCGGGGAGCGGGGCACAGATACGCAGTATTTT. Translating it yields CAGERGTDTQYF.

The rearrangement joins TRBV5-4 to TRBJ2-7; 7 bases fit TRBD1. The length of the CDR3 is 14 residues. Germline CDR1 and CDR2: SGHNT and YYREEE (reference sequence). Trimming took 3 bases from V and 0 from J; bases not matched to a gene: 3. In DNA, the CDR3 is TGTGCCAGCAGCTCCCAGGGGGTCTCCTACGAGCAGTACTTC. Translated, it gives CASSSQGVSYEQYF.

Turning to this clone: Other nucleotide sequences in the sample specify the same CDR3. The rearrangement joins TRBV2 to TRBJ1-2, with D possibly matching TRBD1 (6 bases). Trimming pared 8 bases from V and 2 bases from J, leaving 12 bases between. The CDR3 loop spans 13 amino acids. CDR1 and CDR2 (germline): SNHLY, FYNNEI. CDR3 residues: CASRSTGNYGYTF. The CDR3, as DNA: TGTGCCAGCCGGTCTACAGGGAACTATGGCTACACCTTC.

The rearrangement links TRBV28 to TRBJ2-3; a possible D gene is TRBD2 (5 bases). CDR1 and CDR2 (germline): MDHEN, SYDVKM. V was shortened by 7 bases and J by 3 bases, with 11 bases between the two germline ends. This CDR3 is built from 13 residues. The CDR3 protein is CASTSPTTDTQYF. In DNA, the CDR3 is TGTGCCAGCACTAGCCCCACGACAGATACGCAGTATTTT. The whole variable domain, filled in from reference TRBV28 and TRBJ2-3, reads DVKVTQSSRYLVKRTGEKVFLECVQDMDHENMFWYRQDPGLGLRLIYFSYDVKMKEKGDIPEGYSVSREKKERFSLILESASTNQTSMYLCASTSPTTDTQYFGPGTRLTVL.

The rearrangement links TRBV7-9 to TRBJ1-5; D is unresolved. The germline V gene has CDR1 SEHNR and CDR2 FQNEAQ (reference sequence). The CDR3 is 13 residues long. The ends were cut back, 1 base at V and 7 bases at J, with 8 bases in the middle. The DNA for the CDR3 is TGTGCCAGCAGCTTAGGGGCCAAACAGCCCCAGCATTTT. This encodes CASSLGAKQPQHF.

The chain uses TRBV7-2 and TRBJ2-6; no clear D gene. Germline V gene data show CDR1 as SGHTA and CDR2 as FQGNSA. There are 14 residues in the CDR3. V dropped 0 bases and J dropped 1 base, with 1 base sitting between them. For the CDR3, the DNA is TGTGCCAGCAGCTTAGCATCTGGGGCCAACGTCCTGACTTTC. Protein product: CASSLASGANVLTF.

The rearrangement links TRBV5-1 to TRBJ2-5; the match to TRBD2 covers 13 bases. Germline trimming cut 3 bases from V and 2 bases from J; bases unmatched to any gene: 7. Looked up from germline, CDR1 is SGHRS and CDR2 is YFSETQ. The length of the CDR3 is 17 residues. CDR3 amino acids: CASSWGTSGDRQETQYF. The CDR3 DNA reads TGCGCCAGCAGCTGGGGGACTAGCGGGGACCGTCAAGAGACCCAGTACTTC.

In its sample, this clone was seen many times. The chain carries TRBV4-2 and TRBJ1-1; 9 positions agree with TRBD1. CDR3 size: 15 residues. Trimming took 5 bases from V and 4 from J; bases not matched to a gene: 8. Germline CDR1 is LGHNA and CDR2 is YNFKEQ. CDR3 in amino acids: CASSKGQGMVTEAFF. In nucleotides, the CDR3 is TGTGCCAGCAGCAAGGGACAGGGAATGGTCACTGAAGCTTTCTTT.

In DNA form, the CDR3 reads TGTGCCTGGACCGGCTTGGACAGGGCGGGGGGTGGCTACACCTTC. Translated, it gives CAWTGLDRAGGGYTF. The rearrangement joins TRBV30 to TRBJ1-2, with 8 positions matching TRBD1. V shed 4 bases and J 7 bases; nucleotides not matched to a gene: 14. The CDR3 is 15 residues long. The germline V gene has CDR1 GTSNPN and CDR2 SVGIG (reference sequence).

This clone was observed once. The rearrangement uses TRBV11-1 and TRBJ2-7; D unclear. This CDR3 has 11 residues. Trimming left V 1 base short and J 7 bases short, with 5 bases between. CDR1 SGHAT and CDR2 FQDESV come from the germline V gene (reference sequence). CDR3 DNA sequence: TGTGCCAGCAGCTTAGGAGAGGAGCAGTACTTC. Residues: CASSLGEEQYF.

The gene calls are TRBV19 and TRBJ1-3; TRBD1 is a possible D gene (5 bases). The CDR3 covers 16 residues. Deletions cut 5 bases from V and 0 bases from J, with 14 bases between. The germline V gene encodes CDR1 LNHDA and CDR2 SQIVND (reference sequence). The CDR3 here is CASSEETGRSGNTIYF. The CDR3 coding sequence is TGTGCCAGTAGTGAAGAAACAGGCCGCTCTGGAAACACCATATATTTT.

The genes are TRBV23-1 and TRBJ1-3; unclear D gene. TRBV23-1 is sorted into the ORF group, with uncertain function. V was cut by 2 bases and J by 8 bases, with 10 bases left in between. This CDR3 region has 13 residues. The CDR3 nucleotides are TGCGCCAGCAGTCAAAAGGGCTCAGACACCATATATTTT. Its translation is CASSQKGSDTIYF.

J is TRBJ1-3 and V is TRBV12-5; D call uncertain. The V end lost 0 bases, the J end lost 7 bases, and 10 bases lay between the germline ends. Germline assignment: CDR1 LGHNT and CDR2 FRNRAP. The CDR3 contains 14 residues. The CDR3 is CASGLVPLGNTIYF. CDR3 coding DNA: TGTGCTAGTGGTTTGGTCCCTCTTGGGAACACCATATATTTT.

The V gene is TRBV7-6, the J gene TRBJ2-1, with a possible D match to TRBD1 (6 bases). Per the germline V gene, CDR1 is SGHVS and CDR2 is FNYEAQ. CDR3 length equals 12 residues. With 5 bases removed from V and 7 bases from J, the gap between germline ends came to 9 bases. CDR3 DNA sequence: TGTGCCAGCAGCCTACAGGGTAATGAGCAGTTCTTC. Amino acid sequence: CASSLQGNEQFF.

CDR3 in amino acids: CASSAFGAGSSGNTIYF. The CDR3 DNA reads as TGTGCCAGCAGTGCCTTCGGGGCAGGGTCCTCTGGAAACACCATATATTTT. The rearrangement links TRBV6-1 to TRBJ1-3, with D maybe TRBD1 (5 bases). This CDR3 contains 17 residues. The V gene lost 4 bases and the J gene lost 0 bases, with 16 bases spanning the gap. The germline V gene encodes CDR1 MNHNS and CDR2 SASEGT.

There are many counts of this clone. The chain carries TRBV5-1 and TRBJ1-4; no reliable D call. V was trimmed by 5 bases and J by 3 bases, leaving 11 bases between them. Germline V gives CDR1 SGHRS, CDR2 YFSETQ. CDR3 length: 14 residues. CDR3 sequence reads: CASSISGSNEKLFF. The CDR3 DNA is TGCGCCAGCAGTATCTCGGGCTCTAATGAAAAACTGTTTTTT.

The chain joins TRBV5-4 to TRBJ1-2; D call uncertain. V shed 0 bases and J shed 0 bases, with 6 bases lying between them. Germline loops: CDR1 SGHNT, CDR2 YYREEE (reference sequence). This CDR3 region has 14 residues. The CDR3 DNA reads as TGTGCCAGCAGCTTGGTGGAGGCTAACTATGGCTACACCTTC. Its protein is CASSLVEANYGYTF.

This clone was counted a few times. The rearrangement uses TRBV13 and TRBJ1-6; perhaps TRBD1 as D (5 bases). Trimming shortened V by 0 bases and J by 9 bases, and 18 bases separated the two germline ends. Germline V lookup: CDR1 PRHDT, CDR2 FYEKMQ (reference sequence). The CDR3 runs to 17 residues. The CDR3 DNA sequence: TGTGCCAGCAGCTTAGGCCGGGGCCAAGGGTTCGGTTCACCCCTCCACTTT. Its protein is CASSLGRGQGFGSPLHF.